This is a list of T cell receptor beta chains from one sample in a study of T cell repertoires in cytomegalovirus infection. MiXCR, applied by TCRdb to the reads, yields one record per CDR3 protein. This table holds 350,000 to 450,000 distinct CDR3 sequences, 15% to 20% found once. Sequencing was carried out using PBMCs. The receptors originated from a human donor in good health (CMV status not recorded). Some clones in this sample may be carry-over from other donors' samples. Both conserved end residues are part of each CDR3. A D gene is named only where the DNA matches it firmly.

j_call d_call v_call cdr3_aa
TRBJ1-4 - TRBV6-1 CASTLGGGKLFF
TRBJ2-7 - TRBV12-3/TRBV12-4 CASSLEDYEQYF
TRBJ2-1 - TRBV7-2 CASSLAPSGLWDEQFF
TRBJ2-1 - TRBV15 CATQTTRIDEQFF
TRBJ2-3 TRBD1 TRBV12-3/TRBV12-4 CASSSGTGGSTDTQYF
TRBJ1-6 - TRBV2 CASSEPPGWKRSPLHF
TRBJ2-3 - TRBV12-3/TRBV12-4 CASRTMGSADTQFF
TRBJ2-3 TRBD2 TRBV12-3/TRBV12-4 CASRPTSSTDTQYF
TRBJ1-2 - TRBV20-1 CSASRGGVGYTF
TRBJ2-1 TRBD2 TRBV7-2 CASSQTSGSGGEQFF
TRBJ2-1 TRBD1 TRBV12-3/TRBV12-4 CASSSRTGGGNEQFF
TRBJ1-5 - TRBV19 CASSIGGEDQPQHF
TRBJ2-3 TRBD2 TRBV7-2 CASSLELTSGRGYTQYF
TRBJ1-1 TRBD1 TRBV2 CAGRTGGTEAFF
TRBJ2-3 - TRBV5-4 CASRSGTPLVSTDTQYF
TRBJ1-1 - TRBV6-1 CASSYSGVWNTEAFF
TRBJ2-3 - TRBV20-1 CSARGLSGDTQYF
TRBJ2-7 - TRBV15 CATSRARDYEQYF
TRBJ1-2 TRBD1 TRBV4-1 CASSQASVGGIGYTF
TRBJ1-5 TRBD1 TRBV7-8 CASSSGQATGQPQHF
TRBJ2-1 TRBD2 TRBV12-3/TRBV12-4 CASSLGLGLGHNEQFF
TRBJ2-1 TRBD2 TRBV28 CASSSGGGASNEQFF
TRBJ2-7 - TRBV7-9 CASSLPDPGEQYF
TRBJ2-7 - TRBV4-1 CASSQTTGSYEQYF
TRBJ1-5 - TRBV28 CASRPVRHSNQPQHF
TRBJ2-7 - TRBV7-9 CASSFGPEQYF
TRBJ1-2 - TRBV10-3 CAISDPGQRADGYTF
TRBJ1-4 - TRBV7-2 CASSSTPGGEKLFF